A selection of T cell receptor beta chains follows, all from one sample in a study of cytomegalovirus exposure and HLA in healthy donors. Generated by immunoSEQ multiplex PCR, the TCRdb table keeps only in-frame clones and is missing some. The sample carries 130,000 to 150,000 clones, 60% to 80% recorded once. Sequenced: PBMCs. These receptors were collected from a woman younger than 45 in good health and CMV-seronegative. Both conserved end residues are part of each CDR3. A D gene is named only where the DNA matches it firmly. Rows may omit the clone size; those that give it use once, few, many or a size class.

CDR3nt,CDR3aa,abundance,j_gene,d_gene,v_gene
TGTGCCAGCAGCTTAGACAGTCGCTATGGCTACACCTTC,CASSLDSRYGYTF,NA,TRBJ1-2,NA,TRBV7-2
TGCGCCAGCAGCCAAGGGACCATCGGACAGGGTCATAACTATGGCTACACCTTC,CASSQGTIGQGHNYGYTF,NA,TRBJ1-2,TRBD1,TRBV4-3
TGTGCCAGCGGGGAGCTAGGGTCCTACGAGCAGTACTTC,CASGELGSYEQYF,NA,TRBJ2-7,NA,TRBV5-4
TGTGCCAGCTCACCACCGCGGGGTTCGGTGAACAATGAGCAGTTCTTC,CASSPPRGSVNNEQFF,NA,TRBJ2-1,NA,TRBV18
TGTGCCAGCAGCTTAGGTCAGGGACTAGGACAAGAGACCCAGTACTTC,CASSLGQGLGQETQYF,NA,TRBJ2-5,TRBD2,TRBV7-2
TGTGCCAGCAGCCCCAGTTTGAGGGCTGGAAACACCATATATTTT,CASSPSLRAGNTIYF,NA,TRBJ1-3,NA,TRBV7-6
TGTGCCAGTGTATGGGGGGGGGCAGATACGCAGTATTTT,CASVWGGADTQYF,NA,TRBJ2-3,TRBD2,TRBV2
TGTGCCAGCAGCCGCGACAGGGGGCCACGTACCTACGAGCAGTACTTC,CASSRDRGPRTYEQYF,NA,TRBJ2-7,TRBD1,TRBV7-9
TGTGCCAGCAGCTTGTGGGCCTCTAGCGGGCAGTACTTC,CASSLWASSGQYF,NA,TRBJ2-7,TRBD2,TRBV5-5
TGTGCCAGCAGTGGGACAGGAAATTCACCCCTCCACTTT,CASSGTGNSPLHF,NA,TRBJ1-6,TRBD1,TRBV6-1
TGTGCCAGCAGCACCCGACAGGGGCAGGGCTACACCTTC,CASSTRQGQGYTF,NA,TRBJ1-2,TRBD1,TRBV7-3
TGTGCCAGCAGGGGTAGCGGGCTGGGCTACGAGCAGTACTTC,CASRGSGLGYEQYF,NA,TRBJ2-7,TRBD2,TRBV6-5
TGTGCCAGCTCACCAGACGACAGCCGGTTCTTC,CASSPDDSRFF,once,TRBJ2-1,NA,TRBV18
TGTGCCAGCAGTGAATATATGGCTAGCGGGGGGCTAACAGATACGCAGTATTTT,CASSEYMASGGLTDTQYF,NA,TRBJ2-3,TRBD2,TRBV25-1
TGTGCCAGCAGCTCCGGGGGAGGGGCCTACGAGCAGTACTTC,CASSSGGGAYEQYF,NA,TRBJ2-7,TRBD2,TRBV11-2
TGTGCCTCCAGGACCGGGACAGGGCTTTACGAGCAGTACTTC,CASRTGTGLYEQYF,NA,TRBJ2-7,TRBD1,TRBV10-3
TGTGCCAGCAGCCGTCTACAGGGGCCAAATCAGCCCCAGCATTTT,CASSRLQGPNQPQHF,NA,TRBJ1-5,TRBD1,TRBV5-8
TGCAGCGGCTATGACAGGGGGCTCTACGAGCAGTACTTC,CSGYDRGLYEQYF,once,TRBJ2-7,TRBD1,TRBV29-1
TGTGCCAGTAGTATTTGGCAGGGGGCGCCTGGGGCCAACGTCCTGACTTTC,CASSIWQGAPGANVLTF,NA,TRBJ2-6,TRBD1,TRBV19
TGTGCCAGCAACAGGGCGGACTATGGCTACACCTTC,CASNRADYGYTF,few,TRBJ1-2,NA,TRBV6-6
TGTGCCAGCAGCTTAGGGACAGGGATGGGCAATCAGCCCCAGCATTTT,CASSLGTGMGNQPQHF,NA,TRBJ1-5,TRBD1,TRBV7-6
TGTGCCACCAGCAGAGATCCGAGTACAACTAATGAAAAACTGTTTTTT,CATSRDPSTTNEKLFF,few,TRBJ1-4,NA,TRBV15